These 13 T cell receptor beta chains originate from one sample sequenced in a study of technical replicates of blood from a handful of donors. The assay was immunoSEQ multiplex PCR, and TCRdb's table has in-frame clones only and misses some. Of 50,000 to 65,000 clones listed, 90% to 95% are singletons. The sequencing sample was made of PBMCs. All receptors derive from a human donor in good health. Some clones in this sample may be carry-over from other donors' samples.

This chain links TRBV7-2 with TRBJ2-7; 8 positions agree with TRBD2. Trimming at V came to 2 bases and at J to 5 bases, leaving 2 bases not matched to a gene. The CDR3 runs 13 residues. Germline V lookup: CDR1 SGHTA, CDR2 FQGNSA. The chain's CDR3 is CASSLPGRDEQYF. The CDR3 nucleotides read TGTGCCAGCAGCTTACCCGGGAGGGACGAGCAGTACTTC.

This chain uses TRBV9 with TRBJ2-7, with 9 bases fitting TRBD2. The CDR3 is 17 amino acids. The germline CDR1 and CDR2 sequences are SGDLS and YYNGEE. The ends lost 3 bases at V and 5 bases at J; junction bases unmatched: 15. CDR3 DNA sequence: TGTGCCAGCAGCGGTGGGACCCGAGGGGAGCGGGAGGACGAGCAGTACTTC. It translates to CASSGGTRGEREDEQYF.

The sample holds one count of this clone. This chain joins TRBV6-6 and TRBJ2-1, with D possibly matching TRBD1 (5 bases). Between the trimmed V and J ends, which lost 0 bases and 10 bases, there was a span of 13 bases. The CDR3 is made up of 14 amino acids. Germline V lookup: CDR1 MNHNY, CDR2 SVGAGI (reference sequence). The CDR3 here is CASSYSSQGWEQFF. The CDR3, as DNA: TGTGCCAGCAGTTACTCGAGTCAGGGCTGGGAGCAGTTCTTC.

The rearrangement links TRBV4-3 to TRBJ2-2; 7 positions agree with TRBD2. J lost 3 bases, V lost 1 base, and 5 bases had no gene match. The CDR3 spans 16 residues. The V gene's germline CDR1 is LGHNA and CDR2 YSLEER. CDR3 amino acids: CASSQGRAGDTGELFF. The CDR3 nucleotides read TGCGCCAGCAGCCAAGGCCGGGCGGGGGACACCGGGGAGCTGTTTTTT.

The chain uses TRBV7-6 and TRBJ2-7; the match to TRBD1 covers 12 bases. V was pared by 5 bases and J by 2 bases, with 4 bases of the junction left unmatched. The CDR3 runs 15 residues. Germline CDR1 SGHVS, CDR2 FNYEAQ. The CDR3 bases are TGTGCCAGCAGCCGGGGACAGGGGGCTCCCTACGAGCAGTACTTC. As protein: CASSRGQGAPYEQYF.

V usage is TRBV6-4 and J usage is TRBJ1-6; unclear D gene. This CDR3 comprises 14 residues. Germline assignment: CDR1 MRHNA and CDR2 SNTAGT. V lost 4 bases and J lost 5, with 9 bases in between. CDR3 DNA: TGTGCCAGCAGTGTGGAGGGAAATAATTCACCCCTCCACTTT. Protein product: CASSVEGNNSPLHF.

This rearrangement joins TRBV11-1 to TRBJ1-1; D gene ambiguous. CDR1 and CDR2 from the germline V gene are SGHAT and FQDESV (reference sequence). Trimming cost V 5 bases and J 0 bases, with 7 bases left between them. The CDR3 has 13 amino acids. The CDR3 region is CASSSGMNTEAFF. CDR3 sequence (DNA): TGTGCCAGCAGCAGCGGAATGAACACTGAAGCTTTCTTT.

CDR3: CASGDRGTDTQYF. The CDR3 nucleotides read TGTGCCAGCGGGGACAGGGGCACAGATACGCAGTATTTT. The chain links TRBV11-3 to TRBJ2-3, with TRBD1 identical over 9 bases. The trim removed 8 bases at V and 1 base at J, leaving 1 base unmatched. The CDR3 is 13 residues long. Germline CDR1 and CDR2: SGHNT and YENEEA.

The V call is TRBV30, the J call TRBJ2-5; 7 bases map to TRBD1. The CDR3 totals 12 residues. CDR1 is GTSNPN and CDR2 is SVGIG in the germline V gene (reference sequence). V lost 3 bases to trimming and J lost 4 bases; unmatched junction nucleotides: 2. The CDR3 region is CAWSTGVETQYF. DNA for the CDR3: TGTGCCTGGAGCACAGGGGTAGAGACCCAGTACTTC.

This chain links TRBV27 with TRBJ2-3, with 13 nucleotides matching TRBD2. J gave up 4 bases and V 5 bases, and 12 bases lay outside the gene matches. Germline V lookup: CDR1 MNHEY, CDR2 SMNVEV (reference sequence). The CDR3 has 18 residues. The CDR3 protein is CASSKQSTSGGAADTQYF. The CDR3 DNA reads as TGTGCCAGCAGTAAGCAAAGCACTAGCGGGGGGGCAGCAGATACGCAGTATTTT.

Concerning this clone itself: Its ends do not fully match the called genes, so a read error is possible. CDR3 sequence (DNA): TGTGCCAGCAGCTTAGATGGACTAGCGGCCAACCCAAGAGATCCGCAGTATTTT. Its protein product is CASSLDGLAANPRDPQYF. V usage is TRBV7-2 and J usage is TRBJ2-3; 10 bases are shared with TRBD2. Germline V gene sequence: CDR1 SGHTA, CDR2 FQGNSA. The CDR3 consists of 18 residues.

The chain couples TRBV7-9 to TRBJ2-7; 10 nucleotides match TRBD1. This CDR3 region has 16 residues. In germline, CDR1 is SEHNR, CDR2 FQNEAQ (reference sequence). J lost 5 bases, V lost 2 bases, and 9 bases had no gene match. CDR3 sequence: CASSLLLGQGGNEQYF. The CDR3 coding sequence is TGTGCCAGCAGCTTATTACTTGGACAGGGGGGCAACGAGCAGTACTTC.

This rearrangement joins TRBV30 to TRBJ1-2; D might be TRBD1 (5 bases). Germline V gene lookup returns CDR1 GTSNPN and CDR2 SVGIG (reference sequence). This CDR3 comprises 13 residues. V was pared by 0 bases and J by 4 bases, with 9 bases between. CDR3 bases: TGTGCCTGGAGTGTGGCAGGGCGCTATGGCTACACCTTC. Protein: CAWSVAGRYGYTF.